The entry below gives a single T cell receptor beta chain sequence along with its context. The sample is drawn from a study of blood T cell repertoires in COVID-19. Study-level background: There were acute and convalescent COVID-19 samples, and they came from the United States, Italy and Spain. T cells, B-cell-depleted T cells, or PBMCs supplied cDNA or gDNA.

As handled by the study authors: Reference gene primer amplification yielded estimated nucleated cell counts. Clones were sequenced by immunoSEQ multiplex PCR, and TCRdb holds only the in-frame ones, with some missing. Clone size and V and J calls were adopted from that table, with D and trimming inferred from the DNA. This sample yields about 270,000 clones, of which 86% are seen a single time; 1.5% to 2% belongs to the top ten. The sequencing input was peripheral blood. This receptor was taken from a woman in her sixties or seventies who had recovered from COVID-19.

The CDR3 nucleotides are TGTGCCAGTACGCCTAGCGGGGGCAACTACAATGAGCAGTTCTTC. Protein: CASTPSGGNYNEQFF. The chain uses TRBV19 and TRBJ2-1; the match to TRBD2 covers 10 bases. This CDR3 region has 15 residues. The germline V gene has CDR1 LNHDA and CDR2 SQIVND (reference sequence). V lost 7 bases, J lost 3 bases, and 6 bases stayed unmatched.